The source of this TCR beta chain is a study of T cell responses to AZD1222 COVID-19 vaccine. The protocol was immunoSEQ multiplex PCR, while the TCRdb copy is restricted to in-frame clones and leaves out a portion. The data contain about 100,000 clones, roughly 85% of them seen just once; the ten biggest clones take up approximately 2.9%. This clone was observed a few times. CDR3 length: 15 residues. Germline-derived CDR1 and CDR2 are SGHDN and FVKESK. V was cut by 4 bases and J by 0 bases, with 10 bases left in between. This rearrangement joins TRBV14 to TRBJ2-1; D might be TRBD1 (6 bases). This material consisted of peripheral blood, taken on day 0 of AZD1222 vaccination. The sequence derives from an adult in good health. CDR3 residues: CASSPRGSSYNEQFF. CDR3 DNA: TGTGCCAGCAGCCCCAGGGGAAGCTCCTACAATGAGCAGTTCTTC.